This T cell receptor beta chain was identified during a study of long-term antiretroviral therapy in people with HIV. This CDR3 comprises 12 residues. Trimming removed 5 bases at V and 6 bases at J, with 10 bases between. The germline V gene has CDR1 MNHEY and CDR2 SMNVEV (reference sequence). Before they underwent DNA extraction, samples held roughly 0.95-10 million cryopreserved PBMC. Assay version v3.0 of immunoSEQ was used, and it was run at survey level. Measured with immunoSEQ multiplex PCR; TCRdb has only the in-frame clones, and not every one. This sample carries approximately 30,000 clones, around 97% of them seen once, and the ten largest clones take 1.9%. On this clone: Its antigen is currently unknown.

General study points: Nothing was known about ART adherence, viral resistance or changes in therapy.

J is TRBJ1-1 and V is TRBV27; tentatively, D is TRBD1 (6 bases). The source is a man aged 30-40 years with HIV. This sample comprised unsorted PBMCs, obtained 7.6 years after starting antiretroviral therapy. For the CDR3, the DNA is TGTGCCAGCAGTCCCAGGGGTTCTGAAGCTTTCTTT. The encoded protein is CASSPRGSEAFF.